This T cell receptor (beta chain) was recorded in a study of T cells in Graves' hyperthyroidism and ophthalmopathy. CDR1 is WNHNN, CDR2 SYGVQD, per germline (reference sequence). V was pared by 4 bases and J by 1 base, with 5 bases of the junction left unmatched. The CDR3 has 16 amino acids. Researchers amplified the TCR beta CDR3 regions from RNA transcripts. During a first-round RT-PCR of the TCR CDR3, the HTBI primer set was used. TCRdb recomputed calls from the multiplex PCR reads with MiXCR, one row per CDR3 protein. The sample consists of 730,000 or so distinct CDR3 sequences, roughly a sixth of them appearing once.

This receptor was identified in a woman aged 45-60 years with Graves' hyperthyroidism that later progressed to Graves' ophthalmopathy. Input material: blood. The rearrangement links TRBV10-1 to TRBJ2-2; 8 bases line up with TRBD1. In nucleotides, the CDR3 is TGCGCCAGCAGTGCGACAGGGGTTAAGAACACCGGGGAGCTGTTTTTT. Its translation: CASSATGVKNTGELFF.